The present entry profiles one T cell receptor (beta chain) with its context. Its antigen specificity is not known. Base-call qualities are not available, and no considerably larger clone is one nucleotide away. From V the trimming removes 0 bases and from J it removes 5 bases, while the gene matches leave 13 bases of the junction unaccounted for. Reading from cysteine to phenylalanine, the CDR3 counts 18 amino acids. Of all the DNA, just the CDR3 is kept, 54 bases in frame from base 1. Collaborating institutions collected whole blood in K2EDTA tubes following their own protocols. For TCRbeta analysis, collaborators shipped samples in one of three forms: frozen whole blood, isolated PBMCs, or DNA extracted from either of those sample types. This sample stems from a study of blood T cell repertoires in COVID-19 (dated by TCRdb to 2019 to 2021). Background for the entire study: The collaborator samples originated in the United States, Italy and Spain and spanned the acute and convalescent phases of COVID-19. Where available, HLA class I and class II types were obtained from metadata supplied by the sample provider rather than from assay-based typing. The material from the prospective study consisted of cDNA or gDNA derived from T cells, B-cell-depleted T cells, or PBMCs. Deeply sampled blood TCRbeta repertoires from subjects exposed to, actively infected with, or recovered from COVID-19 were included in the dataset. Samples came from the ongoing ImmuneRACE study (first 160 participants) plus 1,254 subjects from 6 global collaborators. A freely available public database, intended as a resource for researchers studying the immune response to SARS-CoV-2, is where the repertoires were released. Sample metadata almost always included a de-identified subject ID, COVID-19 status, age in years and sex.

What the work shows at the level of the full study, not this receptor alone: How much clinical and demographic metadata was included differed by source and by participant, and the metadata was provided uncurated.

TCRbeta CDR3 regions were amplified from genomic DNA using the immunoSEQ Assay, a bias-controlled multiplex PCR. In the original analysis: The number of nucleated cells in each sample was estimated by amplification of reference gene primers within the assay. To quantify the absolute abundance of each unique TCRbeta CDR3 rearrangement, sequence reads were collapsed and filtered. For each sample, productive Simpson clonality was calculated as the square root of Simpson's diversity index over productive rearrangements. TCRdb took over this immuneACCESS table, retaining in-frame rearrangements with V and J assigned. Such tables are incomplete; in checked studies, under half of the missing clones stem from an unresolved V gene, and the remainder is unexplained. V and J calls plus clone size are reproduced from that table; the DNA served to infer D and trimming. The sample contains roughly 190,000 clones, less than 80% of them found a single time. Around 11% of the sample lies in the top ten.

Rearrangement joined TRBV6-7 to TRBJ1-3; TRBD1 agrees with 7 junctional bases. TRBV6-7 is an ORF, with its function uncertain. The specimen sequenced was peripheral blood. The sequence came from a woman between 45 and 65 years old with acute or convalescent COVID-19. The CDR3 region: CASSYSRRGQGERNTIYF. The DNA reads TGTGCCAGCAGTTACTCCCGTAGGGGTCAGGGGGAGCGAAACACCATATATTTT.